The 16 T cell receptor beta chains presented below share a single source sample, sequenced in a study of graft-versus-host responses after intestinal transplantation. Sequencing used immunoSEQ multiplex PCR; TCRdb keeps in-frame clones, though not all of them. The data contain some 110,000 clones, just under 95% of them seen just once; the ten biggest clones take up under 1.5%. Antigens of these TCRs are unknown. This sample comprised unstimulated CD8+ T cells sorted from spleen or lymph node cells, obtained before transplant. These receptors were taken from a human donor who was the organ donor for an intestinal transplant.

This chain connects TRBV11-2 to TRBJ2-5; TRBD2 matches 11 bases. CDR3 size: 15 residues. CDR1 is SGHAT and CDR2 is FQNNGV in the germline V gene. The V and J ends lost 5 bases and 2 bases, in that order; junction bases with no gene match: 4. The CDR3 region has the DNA TGTGCCAGCAGCGTGGGACTAGCGGCTCAAGAGACCCAGTACTTC. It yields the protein CASSVGLAAQETQYF.

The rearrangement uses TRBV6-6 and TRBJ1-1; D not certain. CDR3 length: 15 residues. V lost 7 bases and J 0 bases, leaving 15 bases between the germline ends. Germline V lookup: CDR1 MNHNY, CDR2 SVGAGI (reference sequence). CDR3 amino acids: CASIIFGYMNTEAFF. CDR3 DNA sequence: TGTGCCAGCATTATCTTCGGGTACATGAACACTGAAGCTTTCTTT.

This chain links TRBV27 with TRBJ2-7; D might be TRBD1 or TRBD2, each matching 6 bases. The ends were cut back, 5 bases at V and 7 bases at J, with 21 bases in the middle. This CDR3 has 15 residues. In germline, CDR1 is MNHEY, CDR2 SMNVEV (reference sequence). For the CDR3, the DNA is TGTGCCAGCAGTCGGATAGGGGGGCCGGATCGGGAGCAGTACTTC. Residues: CASSRIGGPDREQYF.

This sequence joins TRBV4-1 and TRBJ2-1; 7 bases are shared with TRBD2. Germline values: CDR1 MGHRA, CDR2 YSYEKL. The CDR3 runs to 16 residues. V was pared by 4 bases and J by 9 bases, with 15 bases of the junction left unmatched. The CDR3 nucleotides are TGCGCCAGCAGCCCTCCAGGACTAGTCACCCCCGTTGAGCAGTTCTTC. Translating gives CASSPPGLVTPVEQFF.

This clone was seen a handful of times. CDR3 region: CASGTSPGAEETQYF. The CDR3 DNA reads TGTGCCAGCGGGACTTCCCCTGGCGCCGAAGAGACCCAGTACTTC. The chain couples TRBV6-5 to TRBJ2-5, with D possibly TRBD2 on 6 matching bases. Germline CDR1 and CDR2: MNHEY and SVGAGI. The germline V and J ends were trimmed by 8 bases and 3 bases, with 19 bases remaining between them. The CDR3 contains 15 residues.

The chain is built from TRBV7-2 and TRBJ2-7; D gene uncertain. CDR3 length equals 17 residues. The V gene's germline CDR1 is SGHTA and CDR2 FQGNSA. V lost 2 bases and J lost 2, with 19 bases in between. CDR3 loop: CASSLSYLRSNTYEQYF. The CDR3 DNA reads TGTGCCAGCAGCTTAAGTTATTTGCGGAGCAACACCTACGAGCAGTACTTC.

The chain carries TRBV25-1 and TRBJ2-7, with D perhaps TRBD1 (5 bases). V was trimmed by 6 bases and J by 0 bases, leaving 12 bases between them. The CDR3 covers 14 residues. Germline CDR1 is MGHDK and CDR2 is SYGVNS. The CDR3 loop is CASRVDSNSYEQYF. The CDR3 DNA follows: TGTGCCAGCAGGGTAGACAGCAACTCCTACGAGCAGTACTTC.

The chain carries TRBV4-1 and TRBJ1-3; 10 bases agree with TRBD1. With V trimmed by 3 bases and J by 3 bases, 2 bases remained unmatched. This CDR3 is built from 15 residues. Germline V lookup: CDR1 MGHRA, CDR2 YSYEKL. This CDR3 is CASSQTGGFGNTIYF. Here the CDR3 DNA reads TGCGCCAGCAGCCAGACAGGGGGCTTTGGAAACACCATATATTTT.

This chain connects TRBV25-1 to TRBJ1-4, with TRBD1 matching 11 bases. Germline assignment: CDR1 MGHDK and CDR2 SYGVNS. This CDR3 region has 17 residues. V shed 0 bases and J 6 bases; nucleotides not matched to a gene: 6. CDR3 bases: TGTGCCAGCAGTGAATATAGGACAGGGGGCGTTGATGAAAAACTGTTTTTT. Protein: CASSEYRTGGVDEKLFF.

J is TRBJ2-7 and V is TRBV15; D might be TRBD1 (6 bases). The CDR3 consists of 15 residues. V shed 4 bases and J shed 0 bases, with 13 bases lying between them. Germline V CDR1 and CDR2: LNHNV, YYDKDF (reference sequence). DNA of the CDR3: TGTGCCACCAGCATCCAACAGGGCCTCTCCTACGAGCAGTACTTC. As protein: CATSIQQGLSYEQYF.

The CDR3 coding sequence is TGTGCCAGCAGCCCCACCGGGACAGGGAGGTTCCACACAGATACGCAGTATTTT. It codes for CASSPTGTGRFHTDTQYF. V gene TRBV7-9 combines with J gene TRBJ2-3, with 9 bases fitting TRBD1. The V gene end was trimmed by 5 bases and the J gene end by 2 bases; junction bases not matched to a gene: 14. CDR1 and CDR2 (germline): SEHNR, FQNEAQ (reference sequence). The CDR3 length is 18 residues.

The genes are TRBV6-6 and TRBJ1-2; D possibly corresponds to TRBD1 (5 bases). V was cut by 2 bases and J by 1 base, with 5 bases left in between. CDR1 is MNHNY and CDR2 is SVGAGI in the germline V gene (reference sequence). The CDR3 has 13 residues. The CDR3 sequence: CASSYGGNYGYTF. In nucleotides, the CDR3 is TGTGCCAGCAGTTACGGGGGTAACTATGGCTACACCTTC.

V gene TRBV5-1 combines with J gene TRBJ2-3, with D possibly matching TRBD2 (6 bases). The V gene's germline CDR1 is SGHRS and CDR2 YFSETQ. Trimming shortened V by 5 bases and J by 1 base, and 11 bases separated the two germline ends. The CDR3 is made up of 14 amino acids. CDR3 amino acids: CASRGGRGTDTQYF. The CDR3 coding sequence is TGCGCCAGCAGGGGAGGACGGGGCACAGATACGCAGTATTTT.

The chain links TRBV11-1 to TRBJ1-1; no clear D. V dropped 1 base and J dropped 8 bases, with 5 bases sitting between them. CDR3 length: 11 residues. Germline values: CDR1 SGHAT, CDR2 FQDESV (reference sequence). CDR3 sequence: CASSLGREAFF. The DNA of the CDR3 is TGTGCCAGCAGCTTAGGCCGGGAAGCTTTCTTT.

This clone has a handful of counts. The CDR3 bases are TGTGCCAGCAGTGGGTCGGCAGGGGGTCCTTACGAGCAGTACTTC. Amino acids: CASSGSAGGPYEQYF. The chain uses TRBV6-1 and TRBJ2-7; 7 nucleotides align to TRBD1. Germline CDR1 and CDR2: MNHNS and SASEGT. Trimming cost V 4 bases and J 4 bases; bases outside gene matches: 10. The CDR3 loop spans 15 amino acids.

The CDR3 loop is CASSSREFNYGYTF. The CDR3 nucleotides are TGTGCCAGCAGTTCCAGGGAATTTAACTATGGCTACACCTTC. The chain employs TRBV27 and TRBJ1-2; D might be TRBD1 (5 bases). The V gene's germline CDR1 is MNHEY and CDR2 SMNVEV (reference sequence). V lost 4 bases, J lost 1 base, and 10 bases lay in between. This CDR3 has 14 residues.